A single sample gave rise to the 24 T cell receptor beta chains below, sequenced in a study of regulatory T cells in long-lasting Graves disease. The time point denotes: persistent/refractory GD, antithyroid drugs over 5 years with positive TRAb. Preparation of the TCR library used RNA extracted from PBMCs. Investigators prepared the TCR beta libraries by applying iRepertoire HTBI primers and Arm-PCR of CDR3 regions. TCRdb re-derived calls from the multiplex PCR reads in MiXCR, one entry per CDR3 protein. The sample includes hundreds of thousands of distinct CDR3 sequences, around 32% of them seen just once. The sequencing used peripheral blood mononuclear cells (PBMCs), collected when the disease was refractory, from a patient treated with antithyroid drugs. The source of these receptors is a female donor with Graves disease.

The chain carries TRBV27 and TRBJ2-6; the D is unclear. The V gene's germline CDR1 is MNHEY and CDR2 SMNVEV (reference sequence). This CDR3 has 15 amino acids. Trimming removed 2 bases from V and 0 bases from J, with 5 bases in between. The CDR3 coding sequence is TGTGCCAGCAGTTTAGTTTTCTCTGGGGCCAACGTCCTGACTTTC. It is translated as CASSLVFSGANVLTF.

The chain's CDR3 is CASSYGQDWGSYEQYF. For the CDR3, the DNA is TGTGCCAGCAGTTACGGACAGGACTGGGGGTCCTACGAGCAGTACTTC. The chain combines TRBV6-9 with TRBJ2-7; 7 bases map to TRBD1. The ends lost 3 bases at V and 1 base at J; junction bases unmatched: 9. This CDR3 spans 16 amino acids. Germline values: CDR1 MNHGY, CDR2 SVAAGI.

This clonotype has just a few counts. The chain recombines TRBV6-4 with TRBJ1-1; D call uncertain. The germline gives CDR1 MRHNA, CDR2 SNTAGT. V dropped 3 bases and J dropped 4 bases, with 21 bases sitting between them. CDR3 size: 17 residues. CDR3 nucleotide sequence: TGTGCCAGCAGTGAATGGGCCGCTAGGTTTGGAACCACTGAAGCTTTCTTT. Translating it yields CASSEWAARFGTTEAFF.

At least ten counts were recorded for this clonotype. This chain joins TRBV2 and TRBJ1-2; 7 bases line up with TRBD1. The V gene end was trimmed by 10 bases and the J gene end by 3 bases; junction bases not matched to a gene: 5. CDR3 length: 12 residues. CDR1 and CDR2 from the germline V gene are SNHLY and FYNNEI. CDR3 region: CANSGTDYGYTF. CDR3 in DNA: TGTGCCAACAGCGGGACAGACTATGGCTACACCTTC.

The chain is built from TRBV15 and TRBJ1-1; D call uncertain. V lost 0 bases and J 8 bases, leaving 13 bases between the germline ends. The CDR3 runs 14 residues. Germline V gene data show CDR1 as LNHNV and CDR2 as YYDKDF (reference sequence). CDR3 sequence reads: CATSRDKVGGEAFF. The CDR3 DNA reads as TGTGCCACCAGCAGAGATAAAGTAGGAGGGGAAGCTTTCTTT.

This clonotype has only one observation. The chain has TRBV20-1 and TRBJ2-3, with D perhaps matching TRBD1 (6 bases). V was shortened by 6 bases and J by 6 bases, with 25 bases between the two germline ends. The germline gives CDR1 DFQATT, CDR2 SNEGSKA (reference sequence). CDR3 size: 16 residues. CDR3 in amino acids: CSAQSRDRPRSDTQYF. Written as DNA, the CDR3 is TGCAGTGCCCAGTCGAGAGACAGGCCCCGTTCGGATACGCAGTATTTT.

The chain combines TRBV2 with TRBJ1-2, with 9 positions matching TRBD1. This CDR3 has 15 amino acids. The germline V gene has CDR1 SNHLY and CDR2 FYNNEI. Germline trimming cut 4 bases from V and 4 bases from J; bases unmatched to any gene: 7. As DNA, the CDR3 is TGTGCCAGCAGTGCACAGGGGGCTGATAGCTATGGCTACACCTTC. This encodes CASSAQGADSYGYTF.

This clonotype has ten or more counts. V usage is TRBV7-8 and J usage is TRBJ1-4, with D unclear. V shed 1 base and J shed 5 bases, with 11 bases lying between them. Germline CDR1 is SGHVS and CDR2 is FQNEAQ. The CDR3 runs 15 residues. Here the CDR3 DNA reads TGTGCCAGCAGCTTAGGAGGGCGATTGAATGAAAAACTGTTTTTT. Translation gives CASSLGGRLNEKLFF.

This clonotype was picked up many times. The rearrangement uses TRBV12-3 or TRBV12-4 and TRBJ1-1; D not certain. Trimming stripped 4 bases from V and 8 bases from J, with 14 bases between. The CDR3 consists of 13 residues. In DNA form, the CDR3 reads TGTGCCAGCAGTTCTGGGTTGTCTGGGGAAGCTTTCTTT. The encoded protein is CASSSGLSGEAFF.

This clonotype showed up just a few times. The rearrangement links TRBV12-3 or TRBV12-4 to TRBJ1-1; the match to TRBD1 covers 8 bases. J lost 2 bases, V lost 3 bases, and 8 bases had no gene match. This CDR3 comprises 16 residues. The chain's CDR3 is CASSFGQGQGNTEAFF. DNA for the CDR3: TGTGCCAGCAGTTTCGGACAGGGTCAAGGAAACACTGAAGCTTTCTTT.

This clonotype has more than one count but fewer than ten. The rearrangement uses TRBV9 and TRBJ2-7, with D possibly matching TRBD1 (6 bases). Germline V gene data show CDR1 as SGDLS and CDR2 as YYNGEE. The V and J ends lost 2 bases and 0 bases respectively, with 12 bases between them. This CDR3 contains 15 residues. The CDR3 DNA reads TGTGCCAGCAGCGTCGGTCCAGGGGACTCCTACGAGCAGTACTTC. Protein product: CASSVGPGDSYEQYF.

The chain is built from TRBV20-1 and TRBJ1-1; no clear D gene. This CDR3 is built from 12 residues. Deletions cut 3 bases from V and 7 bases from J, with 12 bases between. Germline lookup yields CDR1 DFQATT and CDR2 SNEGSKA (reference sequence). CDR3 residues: CSASQVESEAFF. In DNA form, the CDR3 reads TGCAGTGCTAGCCAGGTCGAAAGTGAAGCTTTCTTT.

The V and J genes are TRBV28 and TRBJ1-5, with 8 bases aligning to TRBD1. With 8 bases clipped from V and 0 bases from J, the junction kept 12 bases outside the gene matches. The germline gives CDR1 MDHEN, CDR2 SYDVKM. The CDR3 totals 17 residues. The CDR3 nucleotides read TGTGCCAGCCATCACCTTACAGGGGGGTCTAGCAATCAGCCCCAGCATTTT. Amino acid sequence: CASHHLTGGSSNQPQHF.

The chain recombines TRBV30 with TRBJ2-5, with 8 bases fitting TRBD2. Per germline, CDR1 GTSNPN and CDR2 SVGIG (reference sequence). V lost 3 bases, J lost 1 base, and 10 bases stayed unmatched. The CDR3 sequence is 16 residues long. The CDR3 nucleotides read TGTGCCTGGAGGGCTACACTAGCGGCTCTCCAAGAGACCCAGTACTTC. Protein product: CAWRATLAALQETQYF.

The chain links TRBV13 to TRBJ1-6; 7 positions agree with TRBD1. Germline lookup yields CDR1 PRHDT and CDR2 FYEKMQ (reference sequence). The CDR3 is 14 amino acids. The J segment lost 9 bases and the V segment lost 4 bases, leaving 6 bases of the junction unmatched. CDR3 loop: CASSSDRVGSPLHF. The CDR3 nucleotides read TGTGCCAGCAGCTCCGACAGGGTCGGTTCACCCCTCCACTTT.

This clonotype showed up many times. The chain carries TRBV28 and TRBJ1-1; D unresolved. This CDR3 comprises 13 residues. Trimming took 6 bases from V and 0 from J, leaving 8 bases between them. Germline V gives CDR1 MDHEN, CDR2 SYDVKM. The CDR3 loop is CASSSQMNTEAFF. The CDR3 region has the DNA TGTGCCAGCAGCTCTCAAATGAACACTGAAGCTTTCTTT.

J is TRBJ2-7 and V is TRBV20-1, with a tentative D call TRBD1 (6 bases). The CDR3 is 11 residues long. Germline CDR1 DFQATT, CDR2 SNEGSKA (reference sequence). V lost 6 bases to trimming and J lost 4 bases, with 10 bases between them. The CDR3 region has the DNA TGCAGTGCGGCCGGACAGTACGAGCAGTACTTC. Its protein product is CSAAGQYEQYF.

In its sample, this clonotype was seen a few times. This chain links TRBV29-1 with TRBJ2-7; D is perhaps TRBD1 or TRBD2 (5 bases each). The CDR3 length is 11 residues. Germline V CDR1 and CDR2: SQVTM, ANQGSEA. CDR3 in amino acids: CIGTGSYEQYF. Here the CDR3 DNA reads TGCATAGGGACCGGCTCCTACGAGCAGTACTTC.

The CDR3 bases are TGTGCCAGCAATCGCGGGAGGAACACCGGGGAGCTGTTTTTT. Translating it yields CASNRGRNTGELFF. V usage is TRBV6-4 and J usage is TRBJ2-2, with 7 bases lining up with TRBD2. Trimming removed 7 bases from V and 1 base from J; junction bases left unmatched: 3. CDR1 and CDR2 from the germline V gene are MRHNA and SNTAGT. CDR3 size: 14 residues.

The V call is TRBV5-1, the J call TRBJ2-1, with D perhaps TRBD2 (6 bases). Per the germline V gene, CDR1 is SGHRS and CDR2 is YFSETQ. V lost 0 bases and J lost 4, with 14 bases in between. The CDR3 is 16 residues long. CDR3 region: CASSLGGVPVYNEQFF. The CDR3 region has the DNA TGCGCCAGCAGCTTGGGGGGGGTCCCTGTTTACAATGAGCAGTTCTTC.

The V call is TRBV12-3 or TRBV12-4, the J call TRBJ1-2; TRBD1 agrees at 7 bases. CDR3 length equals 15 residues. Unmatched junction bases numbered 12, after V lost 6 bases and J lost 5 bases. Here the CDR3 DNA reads TGTGCCAGCAGAATGCAGGGGGATCTCCTTTATGGCTACACCTTC. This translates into CASRMQGDLLYGYTF.

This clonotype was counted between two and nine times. The CDR3 DNA reads as TGTGCCAGCAGCCAAACTAGCGAGCAGTACTTC. Its translation: CASSQTSEQYF. The chain links TRBV2 to TRBJ2-7; D perhaps matches TRBD2 (5 bases). This CDR3 comprises 11 residues. The V end lost 6 bases, the J end lost 6 bases, and 9 bases lay between the germline ends. The germline gives CDR1 SNHLY, CDR2 FYNNEI.

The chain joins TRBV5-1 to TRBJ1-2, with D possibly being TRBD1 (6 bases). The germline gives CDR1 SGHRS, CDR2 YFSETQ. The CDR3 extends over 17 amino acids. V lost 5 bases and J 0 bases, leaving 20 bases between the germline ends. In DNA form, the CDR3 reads TGCGCCAGCAGGGAGAGGGTTCAGGGGCGGTCTAACTATGGCTACACCTTC. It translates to CASRERVQGRSNYGYTF.

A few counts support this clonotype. The CDR3 loop is CAIRSTGSSYEQYF. Here the CDR3 DNA reads TGTGCCATCAGGTCGACAGGGAGCTCCTACGAGCAGTACTTC. The V gene is TRBV10-3, the J gene TRBJ2-7, with 7 nucleotides matching TRBD1. Germline CDR1 and CDR2: ENHRY and SYGVKD. The ends lost 6 bases at V and 0 bases at J; junction bases unmatched: 5. CDR3 length equals 14 residues.